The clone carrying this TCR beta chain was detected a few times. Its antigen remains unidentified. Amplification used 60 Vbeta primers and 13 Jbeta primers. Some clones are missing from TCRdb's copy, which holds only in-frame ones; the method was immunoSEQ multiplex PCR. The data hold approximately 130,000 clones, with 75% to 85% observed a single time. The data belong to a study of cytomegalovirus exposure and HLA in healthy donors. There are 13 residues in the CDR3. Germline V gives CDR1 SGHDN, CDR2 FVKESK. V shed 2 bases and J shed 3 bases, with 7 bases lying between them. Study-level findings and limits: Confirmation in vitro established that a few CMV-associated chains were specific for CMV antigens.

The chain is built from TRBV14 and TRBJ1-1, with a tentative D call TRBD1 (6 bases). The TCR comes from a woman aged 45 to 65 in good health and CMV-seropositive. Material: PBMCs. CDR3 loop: CASSQRGYTEAFF. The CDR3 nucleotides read TGTGCCAGCAGCCAAAGGGGGTACACTGAAGCTTTCTTT.